These 25 T cell receptor beta chains were all obtained from the same sample, sequenced in a study of blood T cell repertoires in COVID-19. Clones were read by immunoSEQ multiplex PCR, and TCRdb kept only the in-frame ones, dropping some. The sample includes under 300,000 clones, approximately 83% of them seen just once. The specimen sequenced was PBMCs or T cells enriched from blood (not recorded which). The receptors shown here come from a woman between 50 and 59 years old who had recovered from COVID-19.

The chain has TRBV28 and TRBJ1-5; D not resolved. V was trimmed by 4 bases and J by 4 bases, leaving 20 bases between them. Germline loops: CDR1 MDHEN, CDR2 SYDVKM. The CDR3 loop spans 17 amino acids. In DNA form, the CDR3 reads TGTGCCAGCAGTTCACTCAGGAGAGGGAGGATAAATCAGCCCCAGCATTTT. Translating gives CASSSLRRGRINQPQHF.

The CDR3 DNA is TGTGCCAGTGGACAGAATGCGTATAATTCACCCCTCCACTTT. Translating it yields CASGQNAYNSPLHF. V and J are TRBV19 and TRBJ1-6, with TRBD1 as a possible D gene (6 bases). The germline V and J ends were trimmed by 8 bases and 4 bases, with 12 bases remaining between them. Germline V gives CDR1 LNHDA, CDR2 SQIVND (reference sequence). This CDR3 has 14 amino acids.

The rearrangement joins TRBV15 to TRBJ2-1, with unresolved D. Germline V gene sequence: CDR1 LNHNV, CDR2 YYDKDF (reference sequence). The CDR3 is 14 amino acids. The V end was cut by 0 bases, the J end by 6 bases, with 9 bases between. The CDR3 sequence is CATSRDGPLNEQFF. The DNA for the CDR3 is TGTGCCACCAGCAGAGATGGCCCTCTCAATGAGCAGTTCTTC.

The chain joins TRBV5-4 to TRBJ2-3, with TRBD1 identical over 11 bases. Trimming cost V 3 bases and J 10 bases; bases outside gene matches: 13. Looked up from germline, CDR1 is SGHNT and CDR2 is YYREEE (reference sequence). This CDR3 is built from 16 residues. The CDR3: CASSSGTGGFPWAQYF. The CDR3 nucleotides are TGTGCCAGCAGCTCCGGGACAGGGGGTTTCCCTTGGGCGCAGTATTTT.

This chain links TRBV5-4 with TRBJ2-7, with 13 bases lining up with TRBD2. With V trimmed by 4 bases and J by 1 base, 2 bases remained unmatched. Germline V lookup: CDR1 SGHNT, CDR2 YYREEE (reference sequence). This CDR3 comprises 15 residues. The DNA for the CDR3 is TGTGCCAGCAGCAAGACTAGCGGGAGGTCCTACGAGCAGTACTTC. This translates into CASSKTSGRSYEQYF.

J is TRBJ1-2 and V is TRBV28, with D unresolved. V lost 3 bases, J lost 0 bases, and 11 bases lay in between. The CDR3 totals 15 residues. Per the germline V gene, CDR1 is MDHEN and CDR2 is SYDVKM. The CDR3 bases are TGTGCCAGCAGTTTTGCCCAGGATGCTAACTATGGCTACACCTTC. This translates into CASSFAQDANYGYTF.

The V and J genes are TRBV20-1 and TRBJ1-1, with D possibly matching TRBD1 (6 bases). The V end lost 3 bases, the J end lost 5 bases, and 22 bases lay between the germline ends. This CDR3 is built from 16 residues. The germline V gene encodes CDR1 DFQATT and CDR2 SNEGSKA (reference sequence). CDR3 DNA sequence: TGCAGTGCTAGTGGAGGCCTTACAGGGCAGGGGACTGAAGCTTTCTTT. It specifies CSASGGLTGQGTEAFF.

The J gene is TRBJ1-5, the V gene TRBV19; D unresolved. The CDR3 runs 13 residues. The germline gives CDR1 LNHDA, CDR2 SQIVND (reference sequence). The V gene lost 10 bases and the J gene lost 2 bases, with 12 bases spanning the gap. The CDR3 reads CATKDAGNQPQHF. DNA for the CDR3: TGTGCCACCAAAGATGCGGGCAATCAGCCCCAGCATTTT. The complete variable domain, with remaining parts taken from reference TRBV19 and TRBJ1-5, reads DGGITQSPKYLFRKEGQNVTLSCEQNLNHDAMYWYRQDPGQGLRLIYYSQIVNDFQKGDIAEGYSVSREKKESFPLTVTSAQKNPTAFYLCATKDAGNQPQHFGDGTRLSIL.

The CDR3 sequence: CASSVIQETQYF. CDR3 sequence (DNA): TGTGCCAGCAGTGTTATTCAAGAGACCCAGTACTTC. V and J are TRBV12-3 or TRBV12-4 and TRBJ2-5, with unresolved D. The CDR3 has 12 amino acids. V lost 5 bases and J 2 bases, leaving 6 bases between the germline ends.

The chain employs TRBV6-5 and TRBJ1-1; the D is unclear. CDR3 length: 11 amino acids. V shed 0 bases and J shed 6 bases, with 2 bases lying between them. CDR1 MNHEY and CDR2 SVGAGI come from the germline V gene. The CDR3 DNA reads TGTGCCAGCAGTTACTCCTCTGAAGCTTTCTTT. Translated: CASSYSSEAFF.

In the case of this clone: The junction departs from germline at one end; a sequencing error may be responsible. The V gene is TRBV6-5, the J gene TRBJ1-6, with 9 bases lining up with TRBD1. The CDR3 sequence is 14 residues long. Germline values: CDR1 MNHEY, CDR2 SVGAGI. CDR3 amino acids: CASNYGTGNSPLHF. CDR3 in DNA: TGTGCCAGCAATTACGGGACAGGGAATTCACCCCTCCACTTT.

This chain uses TRBV3-1 (or the pseudogene TRBV3-2) with TRBJ1-4, with D perhaps matching TRBD1 (6 bases). The V gene's germline CDR1 is LGHDT and CDR2 YNNKEL (reference sequence). This CDR3 has 16 amino acids. The V end lost 1 base, the J end lost 7 bases, and 16 bases lay between the germline ends. In DNA form, the CDR3 reads TGTGCCAGCAGCCAAGGATTCAGGGGACGTGGTGAAAAACTGTTTTTT. It encodes CASSQGFRGRGEKLFF.

V is TRBV2 and J is TRBJ2-2, with 7 positions matching TRBD1. This CDR3 is 18 amino acids long. Trimming cost V 5 bases and J 6 bases; bases outside gene matches: 18. The V gene's germline CDR1 is SNHLY and CDR2 FYNNEI. CDR3 protein: CASSLSPLDRASAGELFF. In DNA, the CDR3 is TGTGCCAGCAGTCTCTCGCCTTTAGACAGGGCGTCGGCCGGGGAGCTGTTTTTT.

V usage is TRBV3-1 (or the pseudogene TRBV3-2) and J usage is TRBJ2-1; unclear D gene. Per the germline V gene, CDR1 is LGHDT and CDR2 is YNNKEL (reference sequence). There are 12 residues in the CDR3. The germline V and J ends were trimmed by 2 bases and 7 bases, with 6 bases remaining between them. The CDR3 reads CASSQWRNEQFF. CDR3 bases: TGTGCCAGCAGCCAATGGCGGAATGAGCAGTTCTTC.

This sequence joins TRBV2 and TRBJ1-1, with 8 bases that match TRBD1. Germline-derived CDR1 and CDR2 are SNHLY and FYNNEI. After removal of 0 bases from V and 5 bases from J, the junction contained 2 bases not matched to a gene. The CDR3 is 14 amino acids. The CDR3 loop reads CASSEAGQATEAFF. The CDR3 bases are TGTGCCAGCAGTGAAGCGGGACAGGCTACTGAAGCTTTCTTT.

The chain employs TRBV5-5 and TRBJ2-4; D possibly corresponds to TRBD1 (5 bases). The ends were cut back, 4 bases at V and 0 bases at J, with 17 bases in the middle. This CDR3 is 17 amino acids long. From germline, CDR1 is SGHKS and CDR2 YYEKEE (reference sequence). CDR3 sequence reads: CASSPLTAQLAKNIQYF. The CDR3 DNA follows: TGTGCCAGCAGCCCACTGACAGCGCAACTAGCCAAAAACATTCAGTACTTC.

The V and J genes are TRBV21-1 and TRBJ1-5; TRBD1 was called by the table and not checked on the DNA. TRBV21-1 is flagged as a pseudogene. The CDR3 length is 18 residues. CDR3 DNA sequence: TGTGCCAGCAGCAAATGGGGACAGCAGCAAAATAGCAATCAGCCCCAGCATTTT. It encodes CASSKWGQQQNSNQPQHF.

The chain combines TRBV6-9 with TRBJ2-7, with TRBD1 as a possible D gene (5 bases). Germline CDR1 and CDR2: MNHGY and SVAAGI. Between the trimmed V and J ends, which lost 1 base and 3 bases, there was a span of 10 bases. The CDR3 is made up of 14 amino acids. The CDR3 here is CASSYFARDYEQYF. DNA for the CDR3: TGTGCCAGCAGTTATTTCGCCAGGGACTACGAGCAGTACTTC.

This clone came up once. The V and J genes are TRBV5-8 and TRBJ1-4; D may be TRBD1 (5 bases). CDR3 length: 16 residues. V lost 0 bases and J 6 bases, leaving 15 bases between the germline ends. From germline, CDR1 is SGHTS and CDR2 YDEGEE. The CDR3 DNA follows: TGTGCCAGCAGCTTGGGCCAGGGTGGAATCTATGAAAAACTGTTTTTT. Translated: CASSLGQGGIYEKLFF.

The genes are TRBV28 and TRBJ1-2, with D perhaps TRBD1 (5 bases). The germline V gene encodes CDR1 MDHEN and CDR2 SYDVKM. V was pared by 5 bases and J by 7 bases, with 14 bases between. This CDR3 comprises 13 residues. CDR3 amino acids: CASSTRTLAGYTF. CDR3 in DNA: TGTGCCAGCAGTACTCGGACACTCGCTGGCTACACCTTC.

V is TRBV4-2 and J is TRBJ2-3, with 12 positions matching TRBD2. V trimming: 3 bases; J trimming: 5 bases; junction bases outside the gene matches: 15. Germline-derived CDR1 and CDR2 are LGHNA and YNFKEQ. This CDR3 is 19 amino acids long. The CDR3 DNA reads as TGTGCCAGCAGCCAGGAGAGACTAGCGGGAGTCTTCAGGGGAGATACGCAGTATTTT. Translated: CASSQERLAGVFRGDTQYF.

The V gene is TRBV5-1, the J gene TRBJ2-1; the D is unclear. The CDR3 totals 13 residues. The V end lost 1 base, the J end lost 4 bases, and 6 bases lay between the germline ends. CDR1 and CDR2 from the germline V gene are SGHRS and YFSETQ. CDR3 coding DNA: TGCGCCAGCAGCTTGAACAGATACAATGAGCAGTTCTTC. It translates to CASSLNRYNEQFF.

The chain carries TRBV10-2 and TRBJ2-3, with 7 bases that match TRBD1. The V gene end was trimmed by 4 bases and the J gene end by 4 bases; junction bases not matched to a gene: 5. Germline-derived CDR1 and CDR2 are WSHSY and SAAADI. The CDR3 length is 14 residues. This chain's CDR3 is CASSVQGRADTQYF. The CDR3 nucleotides are TGCGCCAGCAGTGTACAGGGGCGCGCAGATACGCAGTATTTT.

This clone was seen more than once but under ten times. The J gene is TRBJ2-3, the V gene TRBV7-9; D uncertain. Germline-derived CDR1 and CDR2 are SEHNR and FQNEAQ (reference sequence). The CDR3 spans 12 residues. The V end was cut by 7 bases, the J end by 4 bases, with 9 bases between. The CDR3 sequence is CASTTQADTQYF. CDR3 coding DNA: TGTGCCAGCACAACTCAAGCAGATACGCAGTATTTT.

This sequence joins TRBV12-3 or TRBV12-4 and TRBJ1-6; D is ambiguous. CDR3 length: 13 amino acids. V dropped 5 bases and J dropped 9 bases, with 11 bases sitting between them. CDR3 in amino acids: CASSRVAASPLHF. CDR3 bases: TGTGCCAGCAGTCGGGTTGCAGCTTCACCCCTCCACTTT.